This TCR beta chain derives from a study of blood T cell repertoires in COVID-19. The germline gives CDR1 LNHNV, CDR2 YYDKDF (reference sequence). V lost 4 bases to trimming and J lost 3 bases; unmatched junction nucleotides: 13. The length of the CDR3 is 17 residues. Profiling relied on immunoSEQ multiplex PCR, and the TCRdb table lists in-frame clones only, not all of them. The sample lists around 79,000 clones, around nine tenths occurring once. Sample: peripheral blood. This chain links TRBV15 with TRBJ2-7; 9 positions match TRBD1. The receptor comes from a man in his sixties or seventies with active or convalescent COVID-19. The CDR3 spells CATSKKLRGQGLYEQYF. For the CDR3, the DNA is TGTGCCACCAGCAAAAAATTGAGGGGACAGGGTCTCTACGAGCAGTACTTC.